Listed below are T cell receptor beta chains from one sample, sequenced in a study of monozygotic twins with inflammatory bowel disease. TCRdb re-called the 5' RACE reads and catalogs CDR3 proteins one per entry, DNA excluded. The repertoire shows 110,000 to 150,000 distinct CDR3 sequences; the top ten hold 0.95% to 1.5%. Input material: blood. The origin of the receptors is a human donor with ulcerative colitis or Crohn's disease, or a healthy co-twin of an affected twin (not recorded which). CDR3s include the opening cysteine and the closing phenylalanine or tryptophan.

j_call,v_call,cdr3_aa
TRBJ1-2,TRBV5-5,CASSFSGTPYGYTF
TRBJ1-2,TRBV20-1,CSASVASGRETNYGYTF
TRBJ2-7,TRBV4-3,CASSQRLAGGSYEQYF
TRBJ2-1,TRBV28,CASSFVAGISNEQFF
TRBJ2-1,TRBV7-6,CASSKSVLLAGTSYNEQFF
TRBJ1-3,TRBV30,CAWNYGGRFSGNTIYF
TRBJ1-2,TRBV3-1,CASSQDPTSSYGYTF
TRBJ2-3,TRBV12-3/TRBV12-4,CASSLTGTISTDTQYF
TRBJ2-1,TRBV29-1,CSVPWTGGNEQFF
TRBJ1-5,TRBV2,CASSDSYSNQPQHF
TRBJ1-5,TRBV10-3,CAISENMGNQPQHF
TRBJ1-2,TRBV4-3,CASSQDMLNYGYTF
TRBJ2-5,TRBV4-1,CASSQGRESKETQYF
TRBJ2-4,TRBV11-2,CASSPGGGRFQNIQYF
TRBJ2-7,TRBV7-8,CASSLAASTSSTYEQYF
TRBJ2-5,TRBV20-1,CSADMDGLEETQYF
TRBJ2-5,TRBV7-2,CASSLEGLAFQETQYF
TRBJ1-2,TRBV5-1,CASSSLQGSGGYTF
TRBJ1-1,TRBV29-1,CSAGGGRGNTEAFF
TRBJ2-7,TRBV10-3,CAISEGGPEGEQYF
TRBJ1-6,TRBV5-4,CASSSATLGGSPLHF
TRBJ2-7,TRBV27,CASSTLASYEQYF
TRBJ1-2,TRBV15,CATSRDRETGASGYTF
TRBJ2-7,TRBV20-1,CSAGGTSGSYEQYF
TRBJ1-1,TRBV5-1,CASSPSTGSNTEAFF
TRBJ1-5,TRBV7-8,CASSQDRGPSQPQHF
TRBJ2-2,TRBV27,CASSLSPPAGEGLGELFF